This entry lists 24 T cell receptor beta chains sequenced from one sample in a study of blood T cell repertoires in COVID-19. The table came from immunoSEQ multiplex PCR; TCRdb's copy has only in-frame clones and leaves some out. The table shows around 260,000 clones, with about 85% occurring only once. Sequencing was done on a sample of peripheral blood. These receptors all stem from a human donor in a cohort sampled during active COVID-19.

V usage is TRBV5-5 and J usage is TRBJ2-5; TRBD1 aligns across 9 bases. This CDR3 region has 13 residues. With 4 bases clipped from V and 4 bases from J, the junction kept 2 bases outside the gene matches. From germline, CDR1 is SGHKS and CDR2 YYEKEE (reference sequence). CDR3 sequence reads: CASSRDRAETQYF. In nucleotides, the CDR3 is TGTGCCAGCAGCAGGGACAGGGCAGAGACCCAGTACTTC.

This chain uses TRBV29-1 with TRBJ1-4, with TRBD1 as a possible D gene (6 bases). Trimming pared 7 bases from V and 5 bases from J, leaving 11 bases between. Germline assignment: CDR1 SQVTM and CDR2 ANQGSEA. The CDR3 is made up of 12 amino acids. Here the CDR3 DNA reads TGCAGCGGCCGGCAGGGGAATGAAAAACTGTTTTTT. Translated, it gives CSGRQGNEKLFF.

The chain links TRBV7-2 to TRBJ2-7; D is unresolved. The CDR3 extends over 14 amino acids. The V end was cut by 5 bases, the J end by 2 bases, with 13 bases between. CDR1 is SGHTA and CDR2 is FQGNSA in the germline V gene. The CDR3 loop is CASSPNSLTYEQYF. The CDR3 DNA is TGTGCCAGCAGCCCAAACAGCCTAACCTACGAGCAGTACTTC.

The chain employs TRBV5-1 and TRBJ2-3; D remains ambiguous. CDR3 length: 13 amino acids. In germline, CDR1 is SGHRS, CDR2 YFSETQ. The V gene lost 4 bases and the J gene lost 1 base, with 7 bases spanning the gap. This CDR3 is CASSPGGTDTQYF. As DNA, the CDR3 is TGCGCCAGCAGCCCTGGAGGCACAGATACGCAGTATTTT.

The rearrangement joins TRBV5-1 to TRBJ1-4; 8 bases line up with TRBD1. Germline-derived CDR1 and CDR2 are SGHRS and YFSETQ. With V trimmed by 0 bases and J by 8 bases, 6 bases remained unmatched. The CDR3 length is 15 residues. CDR3 bases: TGCGCCAGCAGCTTGGGACAGGGGTCGTGGGAAAAACTGTTTTTT. Protein product: CASSLGQGSWEKLFF.

This sequence joins TRBV2 and TRBJ2-7; 9 bases align to TRBD1. The CDR3 spans 14 residues. Germline-derived CDR1 and CDR2 are SNHLY and FYNNEI. Losses at the gene ends were 8 bases for V and 2 bases for J; bases not matched to a gene: 7. The CDR3 loop is CASGKDRGPYEQYF. The CDR3 nucleotides read TGTGCCAGCGGAAAGGACAGGGGTCCCTACGAGCAGTACTTC.

This clone was seen only a few times. This chain links TRBV5-6 with TRBJ1-2; D is undetermined. The V and J ends lost 4 bases and 2 bases respectively, with 12 bases between them. Looked up from germline, CDR1 is SGHDT and CDR2 is YYEEEE. This CDR3 has 14 amino acids. CDR3 loop: CASSTPAENYGYTF. The CDR3 coding sequence is TGTGCCAGCAGCACTCCCGCGGAGAACTATGGCTACACCTTC.

In nucleotides, the CDR3 is TGCGCCAGCAGCTTGGATGGAAGGGGCGGCTACACCTTC. Protein product: CASSLDGRGGYTF. The chain joins TRBV5-1 to TRBJ1-2; tentative D call: TRBD1 (5 bases). The V and J ends lost 0 bases and 8 bases respectively, with 11 bases between them. The CDR3 length is 13 residues. Germline CDR1 and CDR2: SGHRS and YFSETQ. The whole variable domain, remainder taken from reference TRBV5-1 and TRBJ1-2, is KAGVTQTPRYLIKTRGQQVTLSCSPISGHRSVSWYQQTPGQGLQFLFEYFSETQRNKGNFPGRFSGRQFSNSRSEMNVSTLELGDSALYLCASSLDGRGGYTFGSGTRLTVV.

The chain combines TRBV10-1 with TRBJ1-2; D may be TRBD1 (5 bases). Germline V gene lookup returns CDR1 WNHNN and CDR2 SYGVQD (reference sequence). This CDR3 contains 14 residues. Deletions cut 8 bases from V and 4 bases from J, with 17 bases between. The DNA for the CDR3 is TGCGCCAGCGATGGGGCGGTCTACGGCTATGGCTACACCTTC. Translation: CASDGAVYGYGYTF.

The V gene is TRBV27, the J gene TRBJ2-2; 15 positions match TRBD2. This CDR3 is 18 amino acids long. J lost 6 bases, V lost 5 bases, and 10 bases had no gene match. Per the germline V gene, CDR1 is MNHEY and CDR2 is SMNVEV (reference sequence). In DNA, the CDR3 is TGTGCCAGCAGTCACCCGGGACTAGCGGGGGGAGAGGCCGGGGAGCTGTTTTTT. As protein: CASSHPGLAGGEAGELFF.

The CDR3: CATSGQGDQPQHF. CDR3 sequence (DNA): TGTGCCACCAGCGGACAGGGGGATCAGCCCCAGCATTTT. The chain uses TRBV15 and TRBJ1-5, with 10 bases that match TRBD1. The germline V gene encodes CDR1 LNHNV and CDR2 YYDKDF (reference sequence). The CDR3 totals 13 residues. With V trimmed by 5 bases and J by 5 bases, 0 bases remained unmatched.

The chain uses TRBV2 and TRBJ2-1; 8 bases agree with TRBD2. The germline gives CDR1 SNHLY, CDR2 FYNNEI. The CDR3 length is 14 residues. Unmatched junction bases numbered 7, after V lost 8 bases and J lost 4 bases. The CDR3 sequence: CASWVSGSYNEQFF. CDR3 bases: TGTGCCAGCTGGGTAAGCGGGAGTTACAATGAGCAGTTCTTC.

The chain recombines TRBV29-1 with TRBJ2-2; 7 bases match TRBD1. CDR1 is SQVTM and CDR2 is ANQGSEA in the germline V gene. V shed 7 bases, J shed 5 bases, and the junction held 10 bases outside the gene matches. The CDR3 covers 14 residues. The CDR3: CSASAGTDTGELFF. Here the CDR3 DNA reads TGCAGCGCTTCCGCCGGGACAGATACCGGGGAGCTGTTTTTT.

This rearrangement joins TRBV6-6 to TRBJ2-5, with TRBD1 matching over 7 bases. Unmatched junction bases numbered 2, after V lost 5 bases and J lost 2 bases. Germline CDR1 MNHNY, CDR2 SVGAGI (reference sequence). The CDR3 runs 13 residues. The CDR3 spells CASSPGQQETQYF. The DNA for the CDR3 is TGTGCCAGCAGTCCGGGACAGCAAGAGACCCAGTACTTC.

This rearrangement joins TRBV21-1 to TRBJ2-1; TRBD2, the table's D call, lacks a check against the DNA. TRBV21-1 is an annotated pseudogene. CDR3 length: 19 amino acids. The CDR3 reads CASSKLTRSDGSNYNEQFF. The CDR3, as DNA: TGTGCCAGCAGCAAATTGACTAGGAGTGACGGGTCGAACTACAATGAGCAGTTCTTC.

The chain couples TRBV18 to TRBJ2-7, with 14 bases matching TRBD2. The germline gives CDR1 KGHSH, CDR2 LQKENI. V was clipped by 3 bases and J by 7 bases; unmatched bases: 2. The CDR3 runs 14 residues. The CDR3 loop reads CASSPGTSGSEQYF. In DNA, the CDR3 is TGTGCCAGCTCACCCGGGACTAGCGGGAGTGAGCAGTACTTC.

This chain uses TRBV6-2 or TRBV6-3 with TRBJ2-7, with 8 bases fitting TRBD1. V dropped 5 bases and J dropped 5; count of bases not matched to a gene: 11. There are 15 residues in the CDR3. Germline CDR1 is MNHEY and CDR2 is SVGEGT. CDR3 amino acids: CASSPTGTGRDEQYF. CDR3 bases: TGTGCCAGCAGTCCGACCGGGACAGGTCGTGACGAGCAGTACTTC.

V usage is TRBV6-2 or TRBV6-3 and J usage is TRBJ1-4, with D perhaps TRBD1 (5 bases). CDR3 length: 16 amino acids. Deletions cut 5 bases from V and 0 bases from J, with 13 bases between. CDR1 is MNHEY, CDR2 SVGEGT, per germline. CDR3 region: CASSRDSVATNEKLFF. CDR3 DNA sequence: TGTGCCAGCAGTCGAGACAGCGTAGCAACTAATGAAAAACTGTTTTTT.

The gene calls are TRBV7-2 and TRBJ2-5; tentatively, D is TRBD1 (6 bases). Germline CDR1 SGHTA, CDR2 FQGNSA. CDR3 length equals 14 residues. V was shortened by 2 bases and J by 4 bases, with 11 bases between the two germline ends. CDR3 in DNA: TGTGCCAGCAGCTTAACAGGGCCGGGAGAGACCCAGTACTTC. Its translation is CASSLTGPGETQYF.

This clone has just one count. The chain has TRBV28 and TRBJ1-1; D uncertain. The germline V and J ends were trimmed by 5 bases and 11 bases, with 15 bases remaining between them. CDR3 length equals 12 residues. Germline CDR1 is MDHEN and CDR2 is SYDVKM. The CDR3 DNA sequence: TGTGCCAGCAGTACGGACTTATTGTTTGCTTTCTTT. Its translation is CASSTDLLFAFF.

The gene calls are TRBV6-5 and TRBJ1-4; D possibly corresponds to TRBD1 (5 bases). Germline V gene data show CDR1 as MNHEY and CDR2 as SVGAGI. The CDR3 sequence is 15 residues long. Deletions cut 0 bases from V and 7 bases from J, with 12 bases between. CDR3 nucleotides: TGTGCCAGCAGTTACTCGAGCGGGGGTGGTGAAAAACTGTTTTTT. Protein: CASSYSSGGGEKLFF.

This chain connects TRBV11-2 to TRBJ2-7, with a possible D match to TRBD2 (6 bases). CDR3 length: 14 residues. V was cut by 2 bases and J by 2 bases, with 10 bases left in between. CDR1 is SGHAT and CDR2 is FQNNGV in the germline V gene. In DNA form, the CDR3 reads TGTGCCAGCAGCTTACCCGGCGGGGCCTACGAGCAGTACTTC. Protein product: CASSLPGGAYEQYF.

Only a few counts were recorded for this clone. The chain recombines TRBV4-1 with TRBJ2-7, with 15 bases lining up with TRBD2. The CDR3 contains 17 residues. V shed 4 bases and J 1 base; nucleotides not matched to a gene: 5. Germline CDR1 MGHRA, CDR2 YSYEKL. CDR3 loop: CASSPGTSGRQSYEQYF. The DNA for the CDR3 is TGCGCCAGCAGCCCAGGGACTAGCGGGAGGCAATCCTACGAGCAGTACTTC.

In this sample, this clone turned up once. The chain carries TRBV4-3 and TRBJ2-4, with D perhaps TRBD2 (6 bases). This CDR3 comprises 14 residues. The ends were cut back, 2 bases at V and 7 bases at J, with 12 bases in the middle. CDR1 is LGHNA and CDR2 is YSLEER in the germline V gene. CDR3 sequence: CASSQTSSGNIQYF. The CDR3 DNA reads TGCGCCAGCAGCCAAACTAGCTCCGGGAACATTCAGTACTTC.